This T cell receptor (beta chain) was recorded in a study of PD-1 blockade in classical Hodgkin lymphoma. CDR1 and CDR2 (germline): PRHDT, FYEKMQ (reference sequence). V gave up 8 bases and J gave up 9 bases, with 14 bases separating them. This CDR3 contains 12 residues. Time point: cycle 4 day 1 (C4D1), after less than 7 weeks of nivolumab. Relapses following autologous stem cell transplantation were seen in all patients, with brentuximab vedotin exposure varying. Notes on the study in general: Exclusion removed patients who began nivolumab under 1 year after ASCT. Relapsed/refractory patients reportedly had the lowest baseline TCR diversity, below newly diagnosed patients, who were below healthy donors.

Profiling relied on immunoSEQ multiplex PCR, and the TCRdb table lists in-frame clones only, not all of them. The table includes about 64,000 clones, 85% to 95% detected once. Of note for this clone: The antigen remains unidentified.

This receptor was obtained from a human donor with classical Hodgkin lymphoma. This chain connects TRBV13 to TRBJ2-1, with D perhaps matching TRBD1 (5 bases). The source was peripheral blood mononuclear cells (PBMCs), collected before the fourth cycle of nivolumab. The chain's CDR3 is CASGQQDIEQFF. The CDR3 DNA sequence: TGTGCCAGCGGACAACAGGATATTGAGCAGTTCTTC.